One and the same sample provided the 5 T cell receptor beta chains below, sequenced in a study of cytomegalovirus exposure and HLA in healthy donors. The repertoire was sequenced with immunoSEQ multiplex PCR; TCRdb's copy has only in-frame clones and lacks some. The table includes fewer than 250,000 clones, around nine tenths detected once. The sample consisted of PBMCs. The receptors shown here come from a man between 18 and 29 years old in good health and CMV-seronegative.

The chain links TRBV6-1 to TRBJ2-6; 9 bases fit TRBD1. Germline assignment: CDR1 MNHNS and CDR2 SASEGT. This CDR3 region has 17 residues. Trimming cost V 3 bases and J 2 bases; bases outside gene matches: 5. The CDR3 nucleotides read TGTGCCAGCAGTGAGCGGGACAGGGAAGCTGGGGCCAACGTCCTGACTTTC. Translation gives CASSERDREAGANVLTF.

J is TRBJ1-3 and V is TRBV19; D remains unclear. CDR3 length: 15 amino acids. In germline, CDR1 is LNHDA, CDR2 SQIVND (reference sequence). Deletions cut 4 bases from V and 0 bases from J, with 10 bases between. The chain's CDR3 is CASSTSVISGNTIYF. The CDR3 nucleotides are TGTGCCAGTAGTACCAGCGTAATCTCTGGAAACACCATATATTTT.

With respect to this clone: Sequence at one end of the junction differs from germline and may be a read error. V gene TRBV2 combines with J gene TRBJ2-5; a possible D gene is TRBD2 (6 bases). CDR1 and CDR2 (germline): SNHLY, FYNNEI. The CDR3 runs to 13 residues. Written as DNA, the CDR3 is TGTGCCGGCAGACGGGACTCACAAGAGACCCAGTACTTC. Amino acids: CAGRRDSQETQYF.

This chain joins TRBV29-1 and TRBJ2-1; D remains ambiguous. Germline lookup yields CDR1 SQVTM and CDR2 ANQGSEA. CDR3 length equals 14 residues. Trimming removed 1 base at V and 2 bases at J, with 9 bases between. The CDR3 sequence: CSVEGLPAYNEQFF. In nucleotides, the CDR3 is TGCAGCGTTGAAGGGCTCCCCGCCTACAATGAGCAGTTCTTC.

This chain joins TRBV15 and TRBJ2-5; D is perhaps TRBD2 (6 bases). Between the trimmed V and J ends, which lost 8 bases and 2 bases, there was a span of 24 bases. This CDR3 comprises 17 residues. Germline CDR1 is LNHNV and CDR2 is YYDKDF (reference sequence). CDR3 nucleotide sequence: TGTGCCACCTCCGGTCTAGCGACTTCCTCTGGGCAAGAGACCCAGTACTTC. This sequence encodes CATSGLATSSGQETQYF.